This TCR beta chain was sequenced in a study of blood T cell repertoires in COVID-19. Sequenced by immunoSEQ multiplex PCR; TCRdb stores in-frame clones only, minus some. The profile covers under 300,000 clones, with roughly 85% appearing a single time and about 4.9% taken by the ten largest. V was trimmed by 3 bases and J by 2 bases, leaving 16 bases between them. This CDR3 has 15 amino acids. The germline gives CDR1 DFQATT, CDR2 SNEGSKA (reference sequence). Material for sequencing was peripheral blood. This receptor was identified in a man aged 60 to 69 who had recovered from COVID-19. The chain links TRBV20-1 to TRBJ1-2, with D possibly TRBD1 on 5 matching bases. CDR3 protein: CSASPLLRENYGYTF. CDR3 nucleotide sequence: TGCAGTGCTAGTCCCCTCCTCAGGGAAAACTATGGCTACACCTTC.